A selection of T cell receptor beta chains follows, all from one sample in a study of cytomegalovirus exposure and HLA in healthy donors. Repertoires were generated with immunoSEQ multiplex PCR, while TCRdb's copy carries only in-frame clones and drops some. The table includes approximately 100,000 clones, approximately 77% detected once. Sequenced sample: PBMCs. The receptors derive from a male donor in good health and CMV-seropositive. The conserved cysteine and the conserved F or W are not part of the CDR3 here.

j_gene | len | v_gene | CDR3aa
TRBJ2-1 | 13 | TRBV9 | ASSVTSGAYNEQF
TRBJ2-2 | 14 | TRBV30 | AWTRFGGDATGELF
TRBJ2-7 | 11 | TRBV5-4 | ASRVTGDYEQY
TRBJ2-3 | 13 | TRBV10-1 | AGKDKQGCPDTQY
TRBJ1-1 | 11 | TRBV6-6 | ASNWGGDTEAF
TRBJ2-2 | 13 | TRBV15 | ATSGRDSNTGELF
TRBJ2-1 | 13 | TRBV5-1 | ASSLGGGAGGEQF
TRBJ1-1 | 12 | TRBV27 | ASSLSKIGTEAF
TRBJ2-3 | 12 | TRBV19 | ASSSPGLTDTQY
TRBJ2-2 | 13 | TRBV7-9 | ASSYGLQNTGELF
TRBJ2-7 | 13 | TRBV6-5 | ASSYRSGGHYEQY
TRBJ1-2 | 15 | TRBV6-1 | ASSDTGETGRNYGYT
TRBJ2-3 | 13 | TRBV2 | ASRRIDTSTDTQY
TRBJ2-3 | 13 | TRBV4-1 | ASTLFRGGSDTQY
TRBJ2-7 | 16 | TRBV5-4 | ASSLGGRGQSNSYEQY
TRBJ2-1 | 15 | TRBV9 | ASSVDLKPGGYNEQF
TRBJ1-3 | 13 | TRBV5-5 | ASSLDGDSGNTIY